Below are 29 T cell receptor beta chains sequenced from a single sample in a study of blood T cell repertoires in COVID-19. Sequencing used immunoSEQ multiplex PCR; TCRdb keeps in-frame clones, though not all of them. The sample holds some 93,000 clones, about 88% seen once. Material: peripheral blood. The receptors originated from a man in his sixties with acute or convalescent COVID-19.

V is TRBV18 and J is TRBJ2-3; tentatively, D is TRBD2 (6 bases). CDR3 length: 14 residues. Germline CDR1 is KGHSH and CDR2 is LQKENI. Trimming took off 5 bases at V and 2 bases at J, with 11 bases between the two ends. The CDR3 DNA reads TGTGCCAGCTCAGCGGGACTTAACACAGATACGCAGTATTTT. It specifies CASSAGLNTDTQYF.

This chain connects TRBV19 to TRBJ1-1; D perhaps matches TRBD1 (5 bases). Germline V gene lookup returns CDR1 LNHDA and CDR2 SQIVND (reference sequence). V was trimmed by 1 base and J by 10 bases, leaving 10 bases between them. CDR3 length: 12 amino acids. The CDR3 nucleotides read TGTGCCAGTAGTATAGGGGGCCCAGGAGCTTTCTTT. Amino acid sequence: CASSIGGPGAFF.

The chain couples TRBV19 to TRBJ2-5, with 8 bases fitting TRBD1. The J segment lost 5 bases and the V segment lost 5 bases, leaving 7 bases of the junction unmatched. CDR3 length: 14 amino acids. CDR1 is LNHDA, CDR2 SQIVND, per germline (reference sequence). CDR3 in amino acids: CASSGGQGLETQYF. CDR3 in DNA: TGTGCCAGTAGTGGAGGACAGGGTTTGGAGACCCAGTACTTC.

The V call is TRBV5-4, the J call TRBJ1-2; 8 bases match TRBD1. CDR3 length equals 14 residues. Germline V gene sequence: CDR1 SGHNT, CDR2 YYREEE (reference sequence). V lost 4 bases to trimming and J lost 9 bases; unmatched junction nucleotides: 11. The CDR3 spells CASSRDRTHGSYTF. The CDR3 DNA is TGTGCCAGCAGCAGGGACAGGACCCACGGGAGCTACACCTTC.

In this sample, this clone turned up once. The chain joins TRBV9 to TRBJ2-5; 10 nucleotides align to TRBD2. V shed 0 bases and J 5 bases; nucleotides not matched to a gene: 4. Looked up from germline, CDR1 is SGDLS and CDR2 is YYNGEE. There are 15 residues in the CDR3. Written as DNA, the CDR3 is TGTGCCAGCAGCGTAGTAGCGGGGGGTCGGGAGACCCAGTACTTC. Translating gives CASSVVAGGRETQYF.

The rearrangement links TRBV30 to TRBJ1-4, with D tentatively TRBD1 (5 bases). The CDR3 totals 14 residues. Trimming removed 2 bases at V and 3 bases at J, with 10 bases between. Germline lookup yields CDR1 GTSNPN and CDR2 SVGIG (reference sequence). CDR3 sequence reads: CAWSYTGPNEKLFF. In nucleotides, the CDR3 is TGTGCCTGGAGTTATACAGGACCTAATGAAAAACTGTTTTTT.

This clone was picked up a small number of times. This rearrangement joins TRBV2 to TRBJ1-5; TRBD1 matches 7 bases. Germline CDR1 reads SNHLY; CDR2 reads FYNNEI. V gave up 1 base and J gave up 6 bases; unmatched junction bases: 6. The CDR3 covers 15 residues. CDR3 nucleotide sequence: TGTGCCAGCAGTGAAGTACCACAGGGGACTCAGCCCCAGCATTTT. Its translation: CASSEVPQGTQPQHF.

This rearrangement joins TRBV7-2 to TRBJ2-1; possible D gene TRBD2, 7 bases. Germline CDR1 is SGHTA and CDR2 is FQGNSA. Trimming cost V 5 bases and J 5 bases, with 19 bases left between them. CDR3 length: 16 residues. The CDR3: CASSGRGGTWDNEQFF. In DNA, the CDR3 is TGTGCCAGCAGCGGAAGGGGGGGAACGTGGGACAATGAGCAGTTCTTC.

This clone appeared a single time. CDR3 sequence: CASSALPGVGGYTF. CDR3 nucleotides: TGTGCCAGCAGTGCCCTACCAGGGGTAGGCGGCTACACCTTC. The rearrangement links TRBV6-2 or TRBV6-3 to TRBJ1-2, with TRBD1 as a possible D gene (6 bases). V lost 5 bases and J 8 bases, leaving 18 bases between the germline ends. The CDR3 contains 14 residues. In germline, CDR1 is MNHEY, CDR2 SVGEGT.

This clone appeared a single time. The chain links TRBV30 to TRBJ1-3; TRBD1 is a possible D gene (6 bases). Deletions cut 0 bases from V and 1 base from J, with 13 bases between. The CDR3 is 16 residues long. CDR1 is GTSNPN and CDR2 is SVGIG in the germline V gene (reference sequence). This chain's CDR3 is CAWSVGGVVSGNTIYF. In DNA, the CDR3 is TGTGCCTGGAGTGTTGGGGGCGTAGTTTCTGGAAACACCATATATTTT.

This clone has just a few counts. The genes are TRBV4-1 and TRBJ1-6; D is undetermined. Germline V gene data show CDR1 as MGHRA and CDR2 as YSYEKL. CDR3 length equals 15 residues. V was trimmed by 7 bases and J by 6 bases, leaving 16 bases between them. CDR3 sequence: CASTSGRSVNSPLHF. The CDR3 bases are TGCGCCAGCACCTCAGGTCGGTCGGTTAATTCACCCCTCCACTTT.

The sample holds one count of this clone. The V and J genes are TRBV5-1 and TRBJ2-3, with D perhaps matching TRBD1 (5 bases). With 1 base removed from V and 0 bases from J, the gap between germline ends came to 15 bases. CDR3 length equals 17 residues. CDR1 is SGHRS, CDR2 YFSETQ, per germline. The CDR3 is CASSLPRQRPSTDTQYF. The DNA of the CDR3 is TGCGCCAGCAGCTTGCCCCGACAGCGCCCTAGCACAGATACGCAGTATTTT.

The genes are TRBV12-3 or TRBV12-4 and TRBJ1-1, with TRBD1 as a possible D gene (5 bases). Trimming removed 6 bases from V and 4 bases from J, with 12 bases in between. CDR3 size: 13 residues. The DNA of the CDR3 is TGTGCCAGCAGACCTGGAGGGGCCACTGAAGCTTTCTTT. Translation: CASRPGGATEAFF.

The chain couples TRBV20-1 to TRBJ1-1, with D uncertain. The V end was cut by 4 bases, the J end by 3 bases, with 6 bases between. This CDR3 comprises 11 residues. Looked up from germline, CDR1 is DFQATT and CDR2 is SNEGSKA (reference sequence). In nucleotides, the CDR3 is TGCAGTGCTATTACATACACTGAAGCTTTCTTT. This translates into CSAITYTEAFF.

The chain links TRBV7-2 to TRBJ1-1; 7 bases match TRBD1. V was pared by 5 bases and J by 4 bases, with 10 bases of the junction left unmatched. The germline V gene has CDR1 SGHTA and CDR2 FQGNSA. This CDR3 contains 15 residues. Written as DNA, the CDR3 is TGTGCCAGCAGCCCTCGACAGGGTCTTCGCACTGAAGCTTTCTTT. Residues: CASSPRQGLRTEAFF.

V and J are TRBV7-9 and TRBJ1-6, with 7 positions matching TRBD1. CDR1 and CDR2 from the germline V gene are SEHNR and FQNEAQ (reference sequence). The CDR3 length is 15 residues. J lost 6 bases, V lost 4 bases, and 6 bases had no gene match. The CDR3 sequence is CASSSPQGSNSPLHF. The DNA for the CDR3 is TGTGCCAGCAGCTCCCCACAGGGGAGTAATTCACCCCTCCACTTT.

A single count supports this clone. The chain has TRBV7-9 and TRBJ1-5, with TRBD1 as a possible D gene (5 bases). Trimming removed 1 base at V and 2 bases at J, with 9 bases between. The CDR3 totals 15 residues. Germline CDR1 SEHNR, CDR2 FQNEAQ (reference sequence). The CDR3 sequence is CASSLGWGGNQPQHF. The CDR3 DNA is TGTGCCAGCAGCTTAGGATGGGGGGGCAATCAGCCCCAGCATTTT.

This clone is a singleton in its sample. The V and J genes are TRBV12-5 and TRBJ1-1; no firm D call. Germline V lookup: CDR1 LGHNT, CDR2 FRNRAP. The CDR3 spans 13 residues. The V gene lost 4 bases and the J gene lost 1 base, with 7 bases spanning the gap. Here the CDR3 reads CASGSQENTEAFF. Written as DNA, the CDR3 is TGTGCTAGTGGTTCCCAGGAGAACACTGAAGCTTTCTTT.

V is TRBV6-1 and J is TRBJ1-6, with a tentative D call TRBD1 (6 bases). CDR3 size: 13 residues. Germline V gives CDR1 MNHNS, CDR2 SASEGT. The V gene lost 1 base and the J gene lost 14 bases, with 12 bases spanning the gap. CDR3 region: CASSEVGGRSLHF. DNA of the CDR3: TGTGCCAGCAGTGAAGTTGGGGGCCGCTCCCTCCACTTT.

The chain couples TRBV2 to TRBJ2-3, with D perhaps matching TRBD2 (5 bases). Per the germline V gene, CDR1 is SNHLY and CDR2 is FYNNEI. This CDR3 has 14 amino acids. V was trimmed by 3 bases and J by 0 bases, leaving 7 bases between them. The CDR3 sequence: CASSDWRSTDTQYF. Written as DNA, the CDR3 is TGTGCCAGCAGTGATTGGAGGAGCACAGATACGCAGTATTTT.

V is TRBV3-1 (or the pseudogene TRBV3-2) and J is TRBJ1-5; D remains ambiguous. The CDR3 is 13 residues long. The germline V gene encodes CDR1 LGHDT and CDR2 YNNKEL (reference sequence). V was pared by 0 bases and J by 4 bases, with 4 bases between. The CDR3 DNA follows: TGTGCCAGCAGCCAAGACAGAAATCAGCCCCAGCATTTT. Translated: CASSQDRNQPQHF.

The chain joins TRBV7-7 to TRBJ2-5; 7 nucleotides line up with TRBD2. The CDR3 sequence is 14 residues long. Trimming at V came to 3 bases and at J to 2 bases, leaving 3 bases not matched to a gene. Germline-derived CDR1 and CDR2 are SSHAT and FNYEAQ (reference sequence). The CDR3 loop is CASSFGTNQETQYF. The CDR3 nucleotides are TGTGCCAGCAGCTTCGGGACTAATCAAGAGACCCAGTACTTC.

The chain carries TRBV5-6 and TRBJ2-7, with TRBD1 matching 8 bases. Looked up from germline, CDR1 is SGHDT and CDR2 is YYEEEE. The CDR3 consists of 15 residues. The V gene end was trimmed by 4 bases and the J gene end by 3 bases; junction bases not matched to a gene: 9. Here the CDR3 DNA reads TGTGCCAGCAGCCTCACCTGGACAGGGATCTACGAGCAGTACTTC. Amino acids: CASSLTWTGIYEQYF.

CDR3 nucleotides: TGTGCCAGCAGGGGACAGACGGATGAAAAACTGTTTTTT. This sequence encodes CASRGQTDEKLFF. The J gene is TRBJ1-4, the V gene TRBV5-4; TRBD1 matches at 7 bases. The V and J ends lost 5 bases and 6 bases, in that order; junction bases with no gene match: 4. Per germline, CDR1 SGHNT and CDR2 YYREEE (reference sequence). The length of the CDR3 is 13 residues.

V gene TRBV3-1 (or the pseudogene TRBV3-2) combines with J gene TRBJ2-2, with 10 bases aligning to TRBD2. Germline V gene lookup returns CDR1 LGHDT and CDR2 YNNKEL (reference sequence). The CDR3 covers 17 residues. V trimming: 0 bases; J trimming: 6 bases; junction bases outside the gene matches: 7. The CDR3 DNA is TGTGCCAGCAGCCAAGACAGGCTAGCGGGAGTGGCCGGGGAGCTGTTTTTT. It translates to CASSQDRLAGVAGELFF.

This clone was detected once. This chain connects TRBV5-4 to TRBJ2-2; TRBD1 might be the D (6 bases). V dropped 5 bases and J dropped 6 bases, with 20 bases sitting between them. This CDR3 is 16 amino acids long. Germline CDR1 SGHNT, CDR2 YYREEE (reference sequence). CDR3 in amino acids: CASSPDTGTVAGELFF. The CDR3 region has the DNA TGTGCCAGCAGTCCAGATACAGGGACGGTCGCCGGGGAGCTGTTTTTT.

This clone occurred once. The chain recombines TRBV6-5 with TRBJ1-1; perhaps TRBD1 as D (5 bases). Trimming removed 6 bases from V and 4 bases from J, with 18 bases in between. The germline V gene has CDR1 MNHEY and CDR2 SVGAGI. There are 15 residues in the CDR3. Written as DNA, the CDR3 is TGTGCCAGCAGAAAATGGGGGGGAGGCGGCACTGAAGCTTTCTTT. Its protein is CASRKWGGGGTEAFF.

The chain has TRBV18 and TRBJ1-6, with 8 positions matching TRBD1. Trimming took 2 bases from V and 12 from J; bases not matched to a gene: 6. The CDR3 extends over 14 amino acids. CDR1 and CDR2 from the germline V gene are KGHSH and LQKENI. This CDR3 is CASSPRTGYIPLHF. For the CDR3, the DNA is TGTGCCAGCTCACCAAGGACAGGGTATATACCCCTCCACTTT. The full variable domain, completed using reference TRBV18 and TRBJ1-6, is NAGVMQNPRHLVRRRGQEARLRCSPMKGHSHVYWYRQLPEEGLKFMVYLQKENIIDESGMPKERFSAEFPKEGPSILRIQQVVRGDSAAYFCASSPRTGYIPLHFGNGTRLTVT.

This clone was recorded only once. This sequence joins TRBV3-1 (or the pseudogene TRBV3-2) and TRBJ2-1, with D possibly matching TRBD2 (6 bases). The CDR3 covers 15 residues. Germline V gene sequence: CDR1 LGHDT, CDR2 YNNKEL (reference sequence). Deletions cut 1 base from V and 2 bases from J, with 9 bases between. The CDR3 protein is CASSQGVAAYNEQFF. The CDR3 bases are TGTGCCAGCAGCCAAGGGGTAGCGGCCTACAATGAGCAGTTCTTC.